This T cell receptor beta chain was recorded in a study of blood T cell repertoires in COVID-19. Study-wide background: The origin of the acute and convalescent COVID-19 samples was the United States, Italy and Spain. Nucleic acid was either cDNA or gDNA, and it came from T cells, B-cell-depleted T cells, or PBMCs.

Original processing notes: From reference gene primer amplification, estimates of nucleated cell counts were derived. TCRdb's copy holds only in-frame clones and misses some; the assay was immunoSEQ multiplex PCR. That table furnishes V, J and clone size, whereas the DNA furnished D and trimming. The sample carries some 33,000 clones, 85% recorded once. In its sample, this clone was seen a few times. J gave up 10 bases and V 5 bases, and 5 bases lay outside the gene matches. The CDR3 has 13 amino acids. Germline values: CDR1 MNHEY, CDR2 SMNVEV (reference sequence). The sample was peripheral blood. This chain connects TRBV27 to TRBJ1-6, with TRBD1 identical over 7 bases. The clonotype comes from a human donor in a cohort sampled during active COVID-19. The CDR3 bases are TGTGCCAGCAGTGGCCGCAGGGGGTCACCCCTCCACTTT. Protein: CASSGRRGSPLHF.